This T cell receptor (beta chain) originates from a study of T cells in localized non-small cell lung cancer. TCRdb's copy holds only in-frame clones and misses some; the assay was immunoSEQ multiplex PCR. This sample yields 30,000 to 40,000 clones, of which roughly nine tenths are seen a single time; about 3.9% belongs to the top ten. V dropped 9 bases and J dropped 7 bases, with 19 bases sitting between them. Germline values: CDR1 ENHRY, CDR2 SYGVKD. CDR3 length: 14 residues. This clone was detected once. Source: peripheral blood, taken before any cancer treatment. The genes are TRBV10-3 and TRBJ2-1, with D maybe TRBD1 (6 bases). The sequence was collected from a man between 40 and 70 years old with stage I lung adenocarcinoma. As DNA, the CDR3 is TGTGCCATTCGAGGGACACCTGGCGGGAATGAGCAGTTCTTC. Translation: CAIRGTPGGNEQFF.